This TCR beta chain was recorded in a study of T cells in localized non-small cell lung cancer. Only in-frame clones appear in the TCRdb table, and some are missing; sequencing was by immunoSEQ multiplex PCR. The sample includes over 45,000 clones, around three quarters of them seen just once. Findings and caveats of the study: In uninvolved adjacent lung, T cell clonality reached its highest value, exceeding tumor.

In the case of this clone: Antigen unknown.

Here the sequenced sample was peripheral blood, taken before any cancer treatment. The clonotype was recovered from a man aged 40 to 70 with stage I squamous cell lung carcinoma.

This CDR3 reads CASSDAIEAFF. CDR3 in DNA: TGCGCCAGCAGCGATGCAATTGAAGCTTTCTTT. The chain is built from TRBV5-1 and TRBJ1-1; D ambiguous. Germline V gene data show CDR1 as SGHRS and CDR2 as YFSETQ. This CDR3 is built from 11 residues. V lost 4 bases and J lost 7, with 8 bases in between.